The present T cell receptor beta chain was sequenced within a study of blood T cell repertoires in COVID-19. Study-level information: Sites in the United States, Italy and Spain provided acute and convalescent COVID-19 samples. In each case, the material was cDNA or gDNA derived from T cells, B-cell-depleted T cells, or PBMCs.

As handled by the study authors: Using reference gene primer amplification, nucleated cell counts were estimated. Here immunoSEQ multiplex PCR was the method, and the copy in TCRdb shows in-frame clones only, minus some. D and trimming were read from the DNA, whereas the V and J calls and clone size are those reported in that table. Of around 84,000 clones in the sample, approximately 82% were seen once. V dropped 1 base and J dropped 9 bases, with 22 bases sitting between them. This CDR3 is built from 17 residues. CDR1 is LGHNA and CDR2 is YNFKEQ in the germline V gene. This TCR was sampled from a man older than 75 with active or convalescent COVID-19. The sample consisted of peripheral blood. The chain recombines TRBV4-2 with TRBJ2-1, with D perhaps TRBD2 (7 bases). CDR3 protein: CASSQGSGGGGGIEQFF. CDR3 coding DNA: TGTGCCAGCAGCCAAGGATCCGGCGGAGGGGGGGGGATTGAGCAGTTCTTC.